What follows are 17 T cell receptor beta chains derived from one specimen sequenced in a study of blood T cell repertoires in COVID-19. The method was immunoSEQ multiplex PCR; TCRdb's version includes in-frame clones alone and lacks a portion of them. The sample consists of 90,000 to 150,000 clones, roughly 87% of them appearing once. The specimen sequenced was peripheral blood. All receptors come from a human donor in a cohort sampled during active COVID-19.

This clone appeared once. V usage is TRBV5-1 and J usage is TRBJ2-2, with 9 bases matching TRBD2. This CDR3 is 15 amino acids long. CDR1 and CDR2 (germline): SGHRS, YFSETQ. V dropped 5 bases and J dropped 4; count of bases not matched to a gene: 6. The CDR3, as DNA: TGCGCCAGCAGTTGGAATAGCGGGGGCACCGGGGAGCTGTTTTTT. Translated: CASSWNSGGTGELFF. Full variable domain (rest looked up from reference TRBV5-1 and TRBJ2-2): KAGVTQTPRYLIKTRGQQVTLSCSPISGHRSVSWYQQTPGQGLQFLFEYFSETQRNKGNFPGRFSGRQFSNSRSEMNVSTLELGDSALYLCASSWNSGGTGELFFGEGSRLTVL.

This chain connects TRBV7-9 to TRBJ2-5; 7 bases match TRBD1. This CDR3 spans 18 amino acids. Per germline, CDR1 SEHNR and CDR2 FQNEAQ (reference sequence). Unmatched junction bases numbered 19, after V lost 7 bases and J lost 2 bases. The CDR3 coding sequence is TGTGCCAGCACCCCCGGCTCCTCAGGGGGATGGGGACAAGAGACCCAGTACTTC. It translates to CASTPGSSGGWGQETQYF.

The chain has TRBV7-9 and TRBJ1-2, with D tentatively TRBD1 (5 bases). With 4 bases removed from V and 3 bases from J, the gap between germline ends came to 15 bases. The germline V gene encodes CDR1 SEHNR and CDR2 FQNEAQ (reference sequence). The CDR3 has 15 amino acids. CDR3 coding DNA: TGTGCCAGCAGCTCACCCGCGGGGCAGCACTATGGCTACACCTTC. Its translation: CASSSPAGQHYGYTF.

In DNA, the CDR3 is TGTGCCAGCAGAACGGACAGGGCTGGTGAAGCTTTCTTT. This gives the protein CASRTDRAGEAFF. V and J are TRBV6-5 and TRBJ1-1, with 8 bases matching TRBD1. The trim removed 6 bases at V and 7 bases at J, leaving 7 bases unmatched. The CDR3 has 13 amino acids. Germline CDR1 reads MNHEY; CDR2 reads SVGAGI.

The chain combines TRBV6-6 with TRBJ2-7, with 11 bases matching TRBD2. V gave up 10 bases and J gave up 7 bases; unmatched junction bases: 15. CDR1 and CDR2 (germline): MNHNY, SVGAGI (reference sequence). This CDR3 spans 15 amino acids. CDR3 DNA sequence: TGTGCCACCGGGCCCGGGGGTAGCGGGAGGGTAGAGCAGTACTTC. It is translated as CATGPGGSGRVEQYF.

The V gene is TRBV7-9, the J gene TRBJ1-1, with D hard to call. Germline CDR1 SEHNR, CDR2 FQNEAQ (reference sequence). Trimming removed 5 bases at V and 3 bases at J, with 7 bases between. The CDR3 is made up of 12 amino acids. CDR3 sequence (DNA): TGTGCCAGCAGCCGGTCCTACACTGAAGCTTTCTTT. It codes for CASSRSYTEAFF.

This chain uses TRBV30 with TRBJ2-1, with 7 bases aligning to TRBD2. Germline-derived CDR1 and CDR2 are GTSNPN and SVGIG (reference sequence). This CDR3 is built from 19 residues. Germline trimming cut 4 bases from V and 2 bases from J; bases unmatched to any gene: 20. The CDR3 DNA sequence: TGTGCCTGGACCAGGGAGGGGCAGGGCAGAGGTGGACCCTACAATGAGCAGTTCTTC. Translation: CAWTREGQGRGGPYNEQFF.

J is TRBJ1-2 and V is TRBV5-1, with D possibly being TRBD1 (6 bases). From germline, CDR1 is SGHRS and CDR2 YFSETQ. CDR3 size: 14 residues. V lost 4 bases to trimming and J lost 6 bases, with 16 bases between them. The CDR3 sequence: CASSPEGGGDGYTF. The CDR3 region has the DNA TGCGCCAGCAGCCCCGAGGGGGGGGGCGATGGCTACACCTTC.

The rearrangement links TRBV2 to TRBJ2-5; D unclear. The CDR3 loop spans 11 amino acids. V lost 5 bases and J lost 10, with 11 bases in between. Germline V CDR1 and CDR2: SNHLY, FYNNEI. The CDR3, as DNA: TGTGCCAGCAGTTTAACCGTGAGCCAGTACTTC. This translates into CASSLTVSQYF.

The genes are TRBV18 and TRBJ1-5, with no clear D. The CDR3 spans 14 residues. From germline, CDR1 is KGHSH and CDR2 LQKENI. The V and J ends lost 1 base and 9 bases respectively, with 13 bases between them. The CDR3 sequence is CASSPLQDQWPQHF. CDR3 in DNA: TGTGCCAGCTCACCACTGCAGGATCAATGGCCCCAGCATTTT.

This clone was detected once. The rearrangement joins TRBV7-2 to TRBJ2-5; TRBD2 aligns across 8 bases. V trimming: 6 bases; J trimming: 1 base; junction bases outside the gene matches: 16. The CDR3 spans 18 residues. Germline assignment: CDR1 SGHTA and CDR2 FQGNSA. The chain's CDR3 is CASRTSAGPSGGQETQYF. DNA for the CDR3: TGTGCCAGCAGGACAAGTGCTGGACCGAGCGGGGGCCAAGAGACCCAGTACTTC.

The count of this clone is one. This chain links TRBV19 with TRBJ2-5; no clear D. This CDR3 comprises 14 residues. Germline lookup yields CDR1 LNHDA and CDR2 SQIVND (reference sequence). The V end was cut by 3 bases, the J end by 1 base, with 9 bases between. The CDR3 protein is CASSIQKRQETQYF. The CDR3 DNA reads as TGTGCCAGTAGTATCCAGAAGCGCCAAGAGACCCAGTACTTC.

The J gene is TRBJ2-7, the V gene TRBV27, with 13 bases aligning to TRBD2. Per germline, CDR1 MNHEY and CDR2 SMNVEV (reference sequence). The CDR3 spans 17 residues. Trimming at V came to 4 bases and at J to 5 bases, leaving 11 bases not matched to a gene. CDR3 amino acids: CASSSPSLAGGPHEQYF. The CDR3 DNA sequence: TGTGCCAGCAGTTCCCCCTCACTAGCGGGAGGGCCCCACGAGCAGTACTTC.

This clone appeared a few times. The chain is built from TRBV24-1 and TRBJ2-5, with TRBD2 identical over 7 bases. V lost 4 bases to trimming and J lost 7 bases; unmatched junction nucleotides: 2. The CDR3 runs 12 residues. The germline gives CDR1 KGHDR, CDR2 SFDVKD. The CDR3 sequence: CATSDTGGTQYF. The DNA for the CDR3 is TGTGCCACCAGTGACACGGGGGGGACCCAGTACTTC.

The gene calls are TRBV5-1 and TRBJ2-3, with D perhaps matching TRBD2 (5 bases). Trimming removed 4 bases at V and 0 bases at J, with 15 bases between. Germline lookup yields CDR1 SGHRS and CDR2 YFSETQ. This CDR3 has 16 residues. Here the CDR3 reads CASSPYAGPSTDTQYF. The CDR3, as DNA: TGCGCCAGCAGCCCCTACGCGGGCCCTAGCACAGATACGCAGTATTTT.

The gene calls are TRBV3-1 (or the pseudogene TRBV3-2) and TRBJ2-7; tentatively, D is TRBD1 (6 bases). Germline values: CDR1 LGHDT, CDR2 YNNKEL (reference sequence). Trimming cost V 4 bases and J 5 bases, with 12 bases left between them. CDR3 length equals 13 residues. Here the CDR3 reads CASSRIRDNEQYF. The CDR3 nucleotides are TGTGCCAGCAGCCGGATCAGGGACAACGAGCAGTACTTC.

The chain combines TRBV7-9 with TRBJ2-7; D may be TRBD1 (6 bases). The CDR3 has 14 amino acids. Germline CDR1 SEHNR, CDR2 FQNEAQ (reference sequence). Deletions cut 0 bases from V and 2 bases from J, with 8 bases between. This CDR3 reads CASSLAGGPYEQYF. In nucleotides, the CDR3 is TGTGCCAGCAGCTTAGCAGGGGGTCCCTACGAGCAGTACTTC.